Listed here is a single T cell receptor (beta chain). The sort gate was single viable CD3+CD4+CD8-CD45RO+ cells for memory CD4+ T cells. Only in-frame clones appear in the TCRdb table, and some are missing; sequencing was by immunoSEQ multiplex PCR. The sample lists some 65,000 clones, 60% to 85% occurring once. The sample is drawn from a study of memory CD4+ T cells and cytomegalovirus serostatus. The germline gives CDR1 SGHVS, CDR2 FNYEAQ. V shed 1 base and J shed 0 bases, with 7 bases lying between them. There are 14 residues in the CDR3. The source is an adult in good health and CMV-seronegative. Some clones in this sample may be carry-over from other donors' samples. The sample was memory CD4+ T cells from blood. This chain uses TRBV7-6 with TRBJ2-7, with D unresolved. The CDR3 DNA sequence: TGTGCCAGCAGCTTAGTCTCTAGCTCCTACGAGCAGTACTTC. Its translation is CASSLVSSSYEQYF.